The clone carrying this T cell receptor beta chain was counted ten times or more. Genomic DNA templated the TCR beta VDJ and CDR3 profiling. TCRdb passed the reads through MiXCR, listing each CDR3 protein once. The repertoire consists of some 68,000 distinct CDR3 sequences, with around half occurring once and the leading ten covering approximately 8.6%. The sample belongs to a study of CD8+CD57+ T cells in acquired aplastic anemia. The overall study: The DNA of sorted CD4+ and CD8+ cells averaged roughly 3.2 ug. Healthy donors averaged around 11 million reads for CD4+ cells.

The CDR3 has 13 amino acids. Germline CDR1 and CDR2: MNHNS and SASEGT. Between the trimmed V and J ends, which lost 6 bases and 7 bases, there was a span of 13 bases. J is TRBJ2-1 and V is TRBV6-1; D unresolved. The sample comprised sorted CD4+, CD8+, or CD8+CD57+ T cells (not recorded which) from PBMCs. The source of this sequence is a human donor in good health, serving as a control. CDR3 sequence: CASSALLKNEQFF. In nucleotides, the CDR3 is TGTGCCAGCAGCGCCCTTTTGAAGAATGAGCAGTTCTTC.